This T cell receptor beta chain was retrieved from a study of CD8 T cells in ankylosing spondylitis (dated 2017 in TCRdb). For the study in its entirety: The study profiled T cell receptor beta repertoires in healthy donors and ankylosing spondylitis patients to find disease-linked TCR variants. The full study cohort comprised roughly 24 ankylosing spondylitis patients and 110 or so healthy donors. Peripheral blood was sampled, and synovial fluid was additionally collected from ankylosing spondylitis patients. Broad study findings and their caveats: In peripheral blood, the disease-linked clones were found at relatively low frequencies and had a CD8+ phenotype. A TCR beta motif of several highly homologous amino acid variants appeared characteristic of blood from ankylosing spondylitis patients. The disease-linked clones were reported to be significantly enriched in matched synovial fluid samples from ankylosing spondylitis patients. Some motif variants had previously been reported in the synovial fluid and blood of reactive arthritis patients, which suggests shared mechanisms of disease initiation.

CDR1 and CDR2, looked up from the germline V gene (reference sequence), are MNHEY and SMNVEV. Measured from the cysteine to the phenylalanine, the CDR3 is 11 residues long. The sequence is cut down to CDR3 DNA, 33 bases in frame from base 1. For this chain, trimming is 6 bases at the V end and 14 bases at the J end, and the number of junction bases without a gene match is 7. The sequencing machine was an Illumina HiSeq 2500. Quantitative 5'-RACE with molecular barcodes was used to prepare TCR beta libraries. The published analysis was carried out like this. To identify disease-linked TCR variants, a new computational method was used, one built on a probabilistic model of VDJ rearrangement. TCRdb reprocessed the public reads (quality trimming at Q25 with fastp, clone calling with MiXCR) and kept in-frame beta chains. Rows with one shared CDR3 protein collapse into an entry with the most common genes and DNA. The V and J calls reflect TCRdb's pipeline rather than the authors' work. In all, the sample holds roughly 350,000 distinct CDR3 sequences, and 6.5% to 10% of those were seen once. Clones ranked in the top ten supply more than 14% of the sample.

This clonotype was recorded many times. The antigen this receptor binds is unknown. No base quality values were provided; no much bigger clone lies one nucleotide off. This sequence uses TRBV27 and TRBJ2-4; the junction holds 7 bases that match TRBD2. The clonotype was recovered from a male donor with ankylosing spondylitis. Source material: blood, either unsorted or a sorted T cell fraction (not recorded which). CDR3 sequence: CASRFSGREYF. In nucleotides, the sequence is TGTGCCAGCAGATTTTCAGGGAGGGAGTACTTC.